Shown below are 9 T cell receptor beta chains from a single sample sequenced in a study of cytomegalovirus exposure and HLA in healthy donors. 60 Vbeta and 13 Jbeta primers were used in PCR. Libraries were prepared by immunoSEQ multiplex PCR; TCRdb keeps only in-frame clonotypes and omits some of them. The sample carries some 150,000 clones, 65% to 90% recorded once. Sequences were obtained from PBMCs. These receptors were collected from a woman under 40 in good health and CMV-seronegative.

The chain uses TRBV10-3 and TRBJ2-7; 12 bases line up with TRBD2. Germline CDR1 and CDR2: ENHRY and SYGVKD. The CDR3 covers 17 residues. V lost 2 bases and J lost 0; bases outside the gene matches: 5. The CDR3 protein is CAISEGLAGGSSYEQYF. CDR3 DNA sequence: TGTGCCATCAGTGAGGGTCTAGCGGGGGGGAGCTCCTACGAGCAGTACTTC.

V and J are TRBV6-1 and TRBJ1-1, with D possibly matching TRBD1 (5 bases). The CDR3 has 15 residues. Trimming pared 1 base from V and 1 base from J, leaving 10 bases between. Germline V CDR1 and CDR2: MNHNS, SASEGT. The DNA of the CDR3 is TGTGCCAGCAGTGAAGGGACACGCGAGAACACTGAAGCTTTCTTT. Protein: CASSEGTRENTEAFF.

V gene TRBV5-1 combines with J gene TRBJ2-2; a weak D match, TRBD2 (7 bases). The V end lost 4 bases, the J end lost 4 bases, and 17 bases lay between the germline ends. CDR3 length equals 16 residues. The germline CDR1 and CDR2 sequences are SGHRS and YFSETQ. CDR3 loop: CASSLGGGAVTGELFF. The DNA of the CDR3 is TGCGCCAGCAGCCTCGGTGGGGGGGCGGTCACCGGGGAGCTGTTTTTT. The full variable domain, its missing parts supplied by reference TRBV5-1 and TRBJ2-2, is KAGVTQTPRYLIKTRGQQVTLSCSPISGHRSVSWYQQTPGQGLQFLFEYFSETQRNKGNFPGRFSGRQFSNSRSEMNVSTLELGDSALYLCASSLGGGAVTGELFFGEGSRLTVL.

The CDR3 bases are TGTGCCAGCAGTTCGCCCAGGACAGGGATCTACAATGAGCAGTTCTTC. It specifies CASSSPRTGIYNEQFF. The chain links TRBV27 to TRBJ2-1; 8 bases map to TRBD1. The CDR3 consists of 16 residues. V was pared by 4 bases and J by 3 bases, with 8 bases of the junction left unmatched. Per germline, CDR1 MNHEY and CDR2 SMNVEV (reference sequence).

This clone came up a few times. The chain uses TRBV7-2 and TRBJ2-7; TRBD1 matches 7 bases. The CDR3 has 14 amino acids. V lost 5 bases and J lost 3; bases outside the gene matches: 7. Germline CDR1 reads SGHTA; CDR2 reads FQGNSA. As DNA, the CDR3 is TGTGCCAGCAGCCCAGGGGACAGAATCTACGAGCAGTACTTC. This encodes CASSPGDRIYEQYF. The full variable domain, in which reference TRBV7-2 and TRBJ2-7 provide the parts outside the CDR3, is GAGVSQSPSNKVTEKGKDVELRCDPISGHTALYWYRQSLGQGLEFLIYFQGNSAPDKSGLPSDRFSAERTGGSVSTLTIQRTQQEDSAVYLCASSPGDRIYEQYFGPGTRLTVT.

V gene TRBV30 combines with J gene TRBJ2-1; 9 bases align to TRBD2. The junction had 2 bases not matched to a gene; V was cut back by 5 bases and J by 0 bases. Germline CDR1 GTSNPN, CDR2 SVGIG (reference sequence). The CDR3 has 14 amino acids. The CDR3 reads CAWVLAGSYNEQFF. The CDR3 DNA reads TGTGCCTGGGTACTAGCGGGCTCCTACAATGAGCAGTTCTTC.

This clone has a handful of counts. The chain combines TRBV5-6 with TRBJ1-1, with D possibly TRBD1 on 5 matching bases. Trimming stripped 1 base from V and 0 bases from J, with 10 bases between. The V gene's germline CDR1 is SGHDT and CDR2 YYEEEE. The CDR3 spans 15 residues. The CDR3 bases are TGTGCCAGCAGCTTGAAGTCAGGGATGAACACTGAAGCTTTCTTT. It codes for CASSLKSGMNTEAFF.

The sample holds one count of this clone. The V call is TRBV4-3, the J call TRBJ2-5, with D maybe TRBD1 (7 bases). The better agreement between TRBJ2-7 and the DNA end casts doubt on the J call. The CDR3 runs to 16 residues. From germline, CDR1 is LGHNA and CDR2 YSLEER. DNA of the CDR3: TGCGCCAGCAGCCAAGATACATCAGGGGGAGGCTACGAGCAGTACTTC. Its translation: CASSQDTSGGGYEQYF.

This chain uses TRBV28 with TRBJ1-2, with D possibly being TRBD1 (6 bases). V was shortened by 7 bases and J by 0 bases, with 12 bases between the two germline ends. This CDR3 is built from 14 residues. Germline assignment: CDR1 MDHEN and CDR2 SYDVKM. CDR3 sequence (DNA): TGTGCCAGCACAAGGGGGAGAGCTAACTATGGCTACACCTTC. Protein sequence: CASTRGRANYGYTF.